Below are 10 T cell receptor beta chains sequenced from a single sample in a study of a mutant IDH1 vaccine in newly diagnosed glioma. Their antigen targets remain unknown. Method: immunoSEQ multiplex PCR; TCRdb's copy keeps in-frame clones and lacks some. The sample has just under 80,000 clones; roughly 91% are singletons. The time point was: week 5, during vaccination. In every dose of vaccine, 300 ug of mutant IDH1 20-mer peptide was given alongside topical imiquimod. The sequences come from PBMCs, collected from a glioma patient whose treatment included an IDH1 peptide vaccine. The receptors derive from a woman between 50 and 59 years old with glioma.

V gene TRBV5-4 combines with J gene TRBJ2-7, with D tentatively TRBD2 (6 bases). Germline V gene sequence: CDR1 SGHNT, CDR2 YYREEE (reference sequence). V shed 4 bases and J shed 4 bases, with 12 bases lying between them. This CDR3 is 13 amino acids long. This chain's CDR3 is CASSPGLTYEQYF. The CDR3 DNA follows: TGTGCCAGCAGCCCCGGACTAACGTACGAGCAGTACTTC.

The chain recombines TRBV6-5 with TRBJ1-1, with D tentatively TRBD1 (5 bases). V lost 6 bases, J lost 8 bases, and 16 bases lay in between. From germline, CDR1 is MNHEY and CDR2 SVGAGI. This CDR3 has 13 amino acids. CDR3 sequence reads: CASSRGLNREAFF. The DNA of the CDR3 is TGTGCCAGCAGCCGGGGACTCAATAGGGAAGCTTTCTTT.

The V gene is TRBV2, the J gene TRBJ1-2; D is unresolved. The CDR3 is 15 residues long. Trimming removed 1 base from V and 4 bases from J, with 13 bases in between. Germline V CDR1 and CDR2: SNHLY, FYNNEI. The chain's CDR3 is CASSEDLWDSYGYTF. The CDR3 DNA reads TGTGCCAGCAGTGAAGACCTATGGGATAGCTATGGCTACACCTTC. The variable domain in full, with the rest retrieved from reference TRBV2 and TRBJ1-2, is EPEVTQTPSHQVTQMGQEVILRCVPISNHLYFYWYRQILGQKVEFLVSFYNNEISEKSEIFDDQFSVERPDGSNFTLKIRSTKLEDSAMYFCASSEDLWDSYGYTFGSGTRLTVV.

The rearrangement links TRBV5-6 to TRBJ2-3; 7 bases map to TRBD2. This CDR3 region has 17 residues. The germline gives CDR1 SGHDT, CDR2 YYEEEE. V was clipped by 1 base and J by 3 bases; unmatched bases: 11. The CDR3 protein is CASSLPIGGGSTDTQYF. The CDR3 DNA sequence: TGTGCCAGCAGCTTGCCCATCGGTGGCGGGAGTACAGATACGCAGTATTTT.

This clone was found once. The chain joins TRBV9 to TRBJ2-4; 10 bases line up with TRBD1. Trimming removed 0 bases from V and 6 bases from J; junction bases left unmatched: 3. CDR3 length: 15 residues. In germline, CDR1 is SGDLS, CDR2 YYNGEE. CDR3 in amino acids: CASSVGQGASNIQYF. In DNA form, the CDR3 reads TGTGCCAGCAGCGTAGGACAGGGGGCTTCAAACATTCAGTACTTC.

The V and J genes are TRBV18 and TRBJ1-4; D is ambiguous. This CDR3 spans 17 amino acids. The germline V gene has CDR1 KGHSH and CDR2 LQKENI. V dropped 3 bases and J dropped 4 bases, with 18 bases sitting between them. CDR3 coding DNA: TGTGCCAGCTCACCTGGGGTATGGGCACCCGATAATGAAAAACTGTTTTTT. Translated: CASSPGVWAPDNEKLFF. Using reference TRBV18 and TRBJ1-4 for the parts outside the CDR3, the full variable domain is NAGVMQNPRHLVRRRGQEARLRCSPMKGHSHVYWYRQLPEEGLKFMVYLQKENIIDESGMPKERFSAEFPKEGPSILRIQQVVRGDSAAYFCASSPGVWAPDNEKLFFGSGTQLSVL.

This chain joins TRBV5-1 and TRBJ2-6; the D is unclear. CDR3 length: 15 residues. Germline V gives CDR1 SGHRS, CDR2 YFSETQ. Trimming cost V 1 base and J 2 bases, with 7 bases left between them. CDR3 nucleotide sequence: TGCGCCAGCAGCTTGTCGGAACCTGGGGCCAACGTCCTGACTTTC. Translation: CASSLSEPGANVLTF.

This clone was seen once. The rearrangement uses TRBV5-4 and TRBJ2-7; 10 nucleotides match TRBD1. Germline trimming cut 2 bases from V and 3 bases from J; bases unmatched to any gene: 2. This CDR3 contains 14 residues. Germline CDR1 SGHNT, CDR2 YYREEE (reference sequence). Here the CDR3 reads CASSLRTGGYEQYF. The CDR3 coding sequence is TGTGCCAGCAGCTTAAGGACAGGGGGCTACGAGCAGTACTTC.

V gene TRBV9 combines with J gene TRBJ1-2, with 9 bases fitting TRBD1. Germline V lookup: CDR1 SGDLS, CDR2 YYNGEE. Trimming took 0 bases from V and 8 from J; bases not matched to a gene: 2. The CDR3 is made up of 13 amino acids. This chain's CDR3 is CASSVGDREGYTF. The CDR3 coding sequence is TGTGCCAGCAGCGTAGGGGACAGGGAGGGCTACACCTTC.

This chain connects TRBV16 to TRBJ2-7; D is unclear. Trimming removed 2 bases from V and 3 bases from J, with 17 bases in between. The CDR3 covers 16 residues. Germline V gene data show CDR1 as KGHSY and CDR2 as FQNENV. The CDR3: CASSQLGDEANYEQYF. The CDR3 DNA sequence: TGTGCCAGCAGCCAACTGGGCGACGAAGCGAACTACGAGCAGTACTTC.